Listed below are T cell receptor beta chains from one sample, sequenced in a study of T-cell memory formation after mild COVID-19. TCRdb analysed the 5' RACE reads with MiXCR anew, one entry per CDR3 protein. The sample includes hundreds of thousands of distinct CDR3 sequences, 28% of them seen just once. Material for sequencing was PBMCs or a T cell subset sorted from them (not recorded which). The receptors here all came from an adult woman who had mild COVID-19 (a few samples of this study predate the infection). Cell type and time point are not known. The CDR3 runs from the conserved cysteine through the conserved F or W. Fields, in order: CDR3 protein, CDR3 DNA, clone size, J gene, V gene, D gene. The D gene is left open where the match is weak. A row's size may be missing; if present it is once, few, many or a size class.

CDR3 protein: CASSSQGDISYEQYF
CDR3 DNA: TGTGCCAGCAGTTCCCAGGGGGATATCTCCTACGAGCAGTACTTC
clone size: NA
J gene: TRBJ2-7
V gene: TRBV12-3/TRBV12-4
D gene: TRBD1

CDR3 protein: CASSLWWQGGAYGYTF
CDR3 DNA: TGTGCCAGCAGCTTGTGGTGGCAGGGTGGGGCCTATGGCTACACCTTC
clone size: few
J gene: TRBJ1-2
V gene: TRBV5-6
D gene: NA

CDR3 protein: CASSDSGDNEQFF
CDR3 DNA: TGTGCCAGCAGTGACTCCGGAGACAATGAGCAGTTCTTC
clone size: few
J gene: TRBJ2-1
V gene: TRBV6-4
D gene: NA

CDR3 protein: CASSLVAGASTGELFF
CDR3 DNA: TGCGCCAGCAGCTTGGTGGCAGGGGCGAGCACCGGGGAGCTGTTTTTT
clone size: NA
J gene: TRBJ2-2
V gene: TRBV5-1
D gene: NA

CDR3 protein: CASSRTSGAFYEQYF
CDR3 DNA: TGTGCCAGCAGCCGGACTAGCGGGGCCTTCTACGAGCAGTACTTC
clone size: NA
J gene: TRBJ2-7
V gene: TRBV6-5
D gene: TRBD2

CDR3 protein: CASSLFAGVDNEQFF
CDR3 DNA: TGTGCCAGCAGCTTATTTGCGGGAGTTGACAATGAGCAGTTCTTC
clone size: NA
J gene: TRBJ2-1
V gene: TRBV7-3
D gene: TRBD2

CDR3 protein: CASRDRPELNSPLHF
CDR3 DNA: TGTGCCAGCAGAGACCGACCCGAACTCAATTCACCCCTCCACTTT
clone size: NA
J gene: TRBJ1-6
V gene: TRBV27
D gene: NA

CDR3 protein: CASSELERGNSPLHF
CDR3 DNA: TGTGCCAGCAGCGAGCTTGAGAGGGGGAATTCACCCCTCCACTTT
clone size: NA
J gene: TRBJ1-6
V gene: TRBV9
D gene: NA

CDR3 protein: CATSDLHRGTGELFF
CDR3 DNA: TGTGCCACCAGTGATTTGCATCGGGGCACCGGGGAGCTGTTTTTT
clone size: many
J gene: TRBJ2-2
V gene: TRBV24-1
D gene: NA

CDR3 protein: CASSPSSRASF
CDR3 DNA: TGTGCCAGCAGCCCATCGTCTCGGGCATCCTTC
clone size: NA
J gene: TRBJ1-2
V gene: TRBV7-9
D gene: NA

CDR3 protein: CASTDAPGQGNTEAFF
CDR3 DNA: TGCGCCAGCACCGACGCCCCGGGACAGGGGAACACTGAAGCTTTCTTT
clone size: once
J gene: TRBJ1-1
V gene: TRBV5-1
D gene: TRBD1

CDR3 protein: CASSLKQGLAKNIQYF
CDR3 DNA: TGTGCCAGCAGCTTAAAGCAGGGTCTAGCCAAAAACATTCAGTACTTC
clone size: NA
J gene: TRBJ2-4
V gene: TRBV5-4
D gene: NA

CDR3 protein: CASSIGPTVNQPQHF
CDR3 DNA: TGTGCCAGTAGTATAGGCCCGACAGTCAATCAGCCCCAGCATTTT
clone size: NA
J gene: TRBJ1-5
V gene: TRBV19
D gene: NA

CDR3 protein: CASSQAGTAGNTIYF
CDR3 DNA: TGCGCCAGCAGCCAAGCAGGAACTGCTGGAAACACCATATATTTT
clone size: NA
J gene: TRBJ1-3
V gene: TRBV4-3
D gene: NA

CDR3 protein: CASSGRQVSTDTQYF
CDR3 DNA: TGTGCCAGCAGCGGCCGTCAGGTTAGCACAGATACGCAGTATTTT
clone size: many
J gene: TRBJ2-3
V gene: TRBV7-9
D gene: NA

CDR3 protein: CASGTTQETQYF
CDR3 DNA: TGTGCCAGTGGCACAACACAAGAGACCCAGTACTTC
clone size: NA
J gene: TRBJ2-5
V gene: TRBV12-3/TRBV12-4
D gene: NA

CDR3 protein: CASSNQGWQPQHF
CDR3 DNA: TGTGCCAGCAGCAACCAGGGGTGGCAGCCCCAGCATTTT
clone size: NA
J gene: TRBJ1-5
V gene: TRBV7-9
D gene: NA

CDR3 protein: CASSLGGAATEAFF
CDR3 DNA: TGTGCCAGCAGCTTAGGAGGGGCAGCTACTGAAGCTTTCTTT
clone size: few
J gene: TRBJ1-1
V gene: TRBV7-9
D gene: NA

CDR3 protein: CASSLGQGLNQPQHF
CDR3 DNA: TGTGCCAGCAGCTTGGGCCAGGGGCTCAATCAGCCCCAGCATTTT
clone size: NA
J gene: TRBJ1-5
V gene: TRBV5-6
D gene: NA

CDR3 protein: CSVLPGLNSYEQYF
CDR3 DNA: TGCAGCGTTTTACCGGGACTGAACTCCTACGAGCAGTACTTC
clone size: NA
J gene: TRBJ2-7
V gene: TRBV29-1
D gene: NA

CDR3 protein: CASRANKRGYTF
CDR3 DNA: TGTGCCAGCAGGGCTAATAAGCGTGGCTACACCTTC
clone size: NA
J gene: TRBJ1-2
V gene: TRBV28
D gene: NA

CDR3 protein: CASSSPGLAGVSDTQYF
CDR3 DNA: TGTGCCAGCAGCTCACCGGGACTAGCGGGAGTGTCAGATACGCAGTATTTT
clone size: few
J gene: TRBJ2-3
V gene: TRBV7-3
D gene: TRBD2

CDR3 protein: CASSLAGGQETQYF
CDR3 DNA: TGCGCCAGCAGCTTGGCAGGGGGCCAAGAGACCCAGTACTTC
clone size: many
J gene: TRBJ2-5
V gene: TRBV5-1
D gene: TRBD1

CDR3 protein: CASSFVAEETQYF
CDR3 DNA: TGTGCCAGCAGCTTCGTAGCGGAAGAGACCCAGTACTTC
clone size: NA
J gene: TRBJ2-5
V gene: TRBV7-2
D gene: NA

CDR3 protein: CASSLVGGVGGEQFF
CDR3 DNA: TGTGCCAGCAGCTTAGTAGGAGGGGTTGGAGGTGAGCAGTTCTTC
clone size: few
J gene: TRBJ2-1
V gene: TRBV11-1
D gene: NA

CDR3 protein: CASSLAVTSGSSGANVLTF
CDR3 DNA: TGTGCCAGCAGCTTAGCGGTCACCAGCGGGAGTTCCGGGGCCAACGTCCTGACTTTC
clone size: NA
J gene: TRBJ2-6
V gene: TRBV7-8
D gene: TRBD2

CDR3 protein: CSADRLAGGPSETQYF
CDR3 DNA: TGCAGTGCTGATCGACTAGCGGGGGGGCCTTCGGAGACCCAGTACTTC
clone size: NA
J gene: TRBJ2-5
V gene: TRBV20-1
D gene: TRBD2

CDR3 protein: CASSWTGEDMNTEAFF
CDR3 DNA: TGTGCCAGCAGCTGGACAGGGGAGGACATGAACACTGAAGCTTTCTTT
clone size: NA
J gene: TRBJ1-1
V gene: TRBV7-9
D gene: TRBD1

CDR3 protein: CDSSLAGRALGTDTQYF
CDR3 DNA: TGTGACAGCAGCTTAGCGGGGAGGGCCTTGGGCACAGATACGCAGTATTTT
clone size: NA
J gene: TRBJ2-3
V gene: TRBV7-2
D gene: TRBD2

CDR3 protein: CASSLGHFSYNEQFF
CDR3 DNA: TGTGCCAGCAGCTTAGGGCACTTCTCCTACAATGAGCAGTTCTTC
clone size: few
J gene: TRBJ2-1
V gene: TRBV7-6
D gene: NA

CDR3 protein: CASGLEGMAGELFF
CDR3 DNA: TGTGCCAGCGGATTGGAGGGGATGGCCGGGGAGCTGTTTTTT
clone size: NA
J gene: TRBJ2-2
V gene: TRBV12-3/TRBV12-4
D gene: NA

CDR3 protein: CASSVTNTYNEQFF
CDR3 DNA: TGTGCCAGCAGTGTCACGAACACCTACAATGAGCAGTTCTTC
clone size: few
J gene: TRBJ2-1
V gene: TRBV6-5
D gene: NA

CDR3 protein: CASSQERASGTQGGNEQFF
CDR3 DNA: TGCGCCAGCAGCCAAGAAAGGGCTAGCGGGACCCAAGGGGGCAATGAGCAGTTCTTC
clone size: few
J gene: TRBJ2-1
V gene: TRBV4-3
D gene: TRBD2

CDR3 protein: CASSLGVAEQFF
CDR3 DNA: TGTGCCAGCAGCTTAGGAGTCGCTGAGCAGTTCTTC
clone size: NA
J gene: TRBJ2-1
V gene: TRBV7-8
D gene: NA

CDR3 protein: CASSSRWISGQGNEETQYF
CDR3 DNA: TGTGCCAGCAGTTCGCGTTGGATCTCCGGACAGGGGAACGAAGAGACCCAGTACTTC
clone size: NA
J gene: TRBJ2-5
V gene: TRBV27
D gene: TRBD1

CDR3 protein: CASAAAEYNEQFF
CDR3 DNA: TGTGCCAGCGCCGCCGCGGAGTACAATGAGCAGTTCTTC
clone size: NA
J gene: TRBJ2-1
V gene: TRBV6-1
D gene: NA

CDR3 protein: CASSLRTISYEQYF
CDR3 DNA: TGTGCCAGCAGTCTCAGGACGATCTCCTACGAGCAGTACTTC
clone size: few
J gene: TRBJ2-7
V gene: TRBV3-1
D gene: NA

CDR3 protein: CASSFPGANVLTF
CDR3 DNA: TGTGCCAGCAGCTTTCCTGGGGCCAACGTCCTGACTTTC
clone size: many
J gene: TRBJ2-6
V gene: TRBV7-9
D gene: NA

CDR3 protein: CASSPSPDSAHEQYF
CDR3 DNA: TGTGCCAGCAGTCCCTCACCGGACAGTGCCCACGAGCAGTACTTC
clone size: NA
J gene: TRBJ2-7
V gene: TRBV6-5
D gene: NA

CDR3 protein: CASSPRGMWGYTF
CDR3 DNA: TGTGCCAGCAGTCCCCGGGGTATGTGGGGCTACACCTTC
clone size: NA
J gene: TRBJ1-2
V gene: TRBV2
D gene: NA

CDR3 protein: CASGIGQGVSSYEQYF
CDR3 DNA: TGTGCCAGCGGGATCGGACAGGGTGTTAGCTCCTACGAGCAGTACTTC
clone size: NA
J gene: TRBJ2-7
V gene: TRBV6-2/TRBV6-3
D gene: TRBD1

CDR3 protein: CASTSRSGANVLTF
CDR3 DNA: TGTGCCAGCACCAGCCGCTCTGGGGCCAACGTCCTGACTTTC
clone size: few
J gene: TRBJ2-6
V gene: TRBV3-1
D gene: NA

CDR3 protein: CATSNAGSSQHF
CDR3 DNA: TGTGCCACGAGTAATGCCGGCTCTTCTCAGCATTTT
clone size: once
J gene: TRBJ1-5
V gene: TRBV24-1
D gene: NA

CDR3 protein: CSVEATGVFTDTQYF
CDR3 DNA: TGCAGCGTTGAAGCCACAGGGGTTTTCACAGATACGCAGTATTTT
clone size: few
J gene: TRBJ2-3
V gene: TRBV29-1
D gene: TRBD1

CDR3 protein: CASSPGQGHHGYTF
CDR3 DNA: TGCGCCAGCAGCCCGGGACAGGGGCATCATGGCTACACCTTC
clone size: NA
J gene: TRBJ1-2
V gene: TRBV5-1
D gene: TRBD1

CDR3 protein: CASSLVRQQGYGYTF
CDR3 DNA: TGTGCCAGCAGCTTGGTACGACAGCAAGGCTATGGCTACACCTTC
clone size: NA
J gene: TRBJ1-2
V gene: TRBV5-5
D gene: NA

CDR3 protein: CATGAQSSGNTIYF
CDR3 DNA: TGTGCCACCGGAGCCCAATCTTCTGGAAACACCATATATTTT
clone size: few
J gene: TRBJ1-3
V gene: TRBV10-3
D gene: NA

CDR3 protein: CASSLVISTYNEQFF
CDR3 DNA: TGTGCCAGCAGCTTAGTGATTAGCACCTACAATGAGCAGTTCTTC
clone size: few
J gene: TRBJ2-1
V gene: TRBV7-8
D gene: NA

CDR3 protein: CASGLVPDYEQYF
CDR3 DNA: TGTGCTAGTGGTTTGGTACCAGATTACGAGCAGTACTTC
clone size: few
J gene: TRBJ2-7
V gene: TRBV12-5
D gene: NA

CDR3 protein: CASSLDLGFGNTIYF
CDR3 DNA: TGTGCCAGCAGCTTAGACTTAGGTTTTGGAAACACCATATATTTT
clone size: NA
J gene: TRBJ1-3
V gene: TRBV7-2
D gene: NA

CDR3 protein: CATSDLTSTDTQYF
CDR3 DNA: TGTGCCACCAGTGACCTGACTAGCACAGATACGCAGTATTTT
clone size: few
J gene: TRBJ2-3
V gene: TRBV24-1
D gene: NA

CDR3 protein: CASSLRQESEAFF
CDR3 DNA: TGTGCCAGCAGCCTAAGGCAGGAATCTGAAGCTTTCTTT
clone size: NA
J gene: TRBJ1-1
V gene: TRBV7-9
D gene: NA

CDR3 protein: CASSRGGAGGEKLFF
CDR3 DNA: TGTGCCAGCAGTCGCGGGGGGGCAGGGGGTGAAAAACTGTTTTTT
clone size: few
J gene: TRBJ1-4
V gene: TRBV6-6
D gene: TRBD1

CDR3 protein: CASSLRYGNTEAFF
CDR3 DNA: TGCGCCAGCAGCTTGAGGTATGGTAACACTGAAGCTTTCTTT
clone size: few
J gene: TRBJ1-1
V gene: TRBV5-1
D gene: NA

CDR3 protein: CASGYRGDTQYF
CDR3 DNA: TGTGCTAGTGGGTACCGTGGTGATACGCAGTATTTT
clone size: few
J gene: TRBJ2-3
V gene: TRBV12-5
D gene: NA

CDR3 protein: CASSESVGRAGTAFF
CDR3 DNA: TGTGCCAGCAGTGAATCGGTAGGCAGGGCAGGGACGGCTTTCTTT
clone size: few
J gene: TRBJ1-1
V gene: TRBV25-1
D gene: NA

CDR3 protein: CASSRHPGTTATNEQFF
CDR3 DNA: TGTGCCAGCAGTAGACACCCCGGGACTACCGCTACCAATGAGCAGTTCTTC
clone size: NA
J gene: TRBJ2-1
V gene: TRBV2
D gene: TRBD2